These 16 T cell receptor beta chains were sequenced from one sample in a study of shared clonotypes between healthy human individuals. The method was immunoSEQ multiplex PCR; TCRdb's version includes in-frame clones alone and lacks a portion of them. The data hold around 2.5 million clones, with approximately 93% observed a single time. The specimen sequenced was naive CD4+ T cells from PBMCs. Subset reported: CD45RA+ positively selected. These receptors were collected from a man aged 18 to 29 in good health. Some clones in this sample may be carry-over from other donors' samples.

Comments on this clone: Other DNA sequences within the sample encode an identical CDR3. The chain has TRBV7-9 and TRBJ2-5; the D is unclear. The V gene lost 6 bases and the J gene lost 4 bases, with 3 bases spanning the gap. CDR1 is SEHNR and CDR2 is FQNEAQ in the germline V gene (reference sequence). The CDR3 covers 10 residues. The CDR3 sequence: CASRGETQYF. The CDR3 bases are TGTGCCAGCAGGGGAGAGACCCAGTACTTC. Based on the CDR3 plus reference TRBV7-9 and TRBJ2-5, the full variable domain is DTGVSQNPRHKITKRGQNVTFRCDPISEHNRLYWYRQTLGQGPEFLTYFQNEAQLEKSRLLSDRFSAERPKGSFSTLEIQRTEQGDSAMYLCASRGETQYFGPGTRLLVL.

CDR3 sequence (DNA): TGTGCCAGCAGTGCGCGGGGGCCGGTCCGGGGTGATGAGCAGTTCTTC. It translates to CASSARGPVRGDEQFF. The chain recombines TRBV6-6 with TRBJ2-1; D perhaps matches TRBD2 (7 bases). This CDR3 comprises 16 residues. Germline loops: CDR1 MNHNY, CDR2 SVGAGI (reference sequence). Trimming shortened V by 5 bases and J by 8 bases, and 22 bases separated the two germline ends.

This chain joins TRBV29-1 and TRBJ2-3, with 10 bases fitting TRBD2. Per germline, CDR1 SQVTM and CDR2 ANQGSEA. CDR3 length: 14 residues. Trimming removed 2 bases from V and 4 bases from J; junction bases left unmatched: 3. The CDR3 DNA reads TGCAGCGTTGAATCTAGCGGGAGCGCAGATACGCAGTATTTT. Protein sequence: CSVESSGSADTQYF.

The chain combines TRBV19 with TRBJ1-1; TRBD1 might be the D (5 bases). The CDR3 is 13 residues long. Germline loops: CDR1 LNHDA, CDR2 SQIVND (reference sequence). Trimming left V 6 bases short and J 4 bases short, with 12 bases between. CDR3 loop: CASSDTQGTEAFF. CDR3 DNA sequence: TGTGCCAGTAGCGACACCCAGGGCACTGAAGCTTTCTTT.

The gene calls are TRBV9 and TRBJ2-2; TRBD1 matches at 11 bases. V lost 1 base to trimming and J lost 6 bases; unmatched junction nucleotides: 8. This CDR3 comprises 17 residues. Germline values: CDR1 SGDLS, CDR2 YYNGEE. CDR3 sequence (DNA): TGTGCCAGCAGCGTATTGGACAGGGGGCAGGTACCCGGGGAGCTGTTTTTT. This encodes CASSVLDRGQVPGELFF. Full variable domain (rest looked up from reference TRBV9 and TRBJ2-2): DSGVTQTPKHLITATGQRVTLRCSPRSGDLSVYWYQQSLDQGLQFLIQYYNGEERAKGNILERFSAQQFPDLHSELNLSSLELGDSALYFCASSVLDRGQVPGELFFGEGSRLTVL.

The rearrangement joins TRBV5-4 to TRBJ2-6, with 9 bases that match TRBD2. Germline CDR1 SGHNT, CDR2 YYREEE (reference sequence). The CDR3 covers 18 residues. Trimming at V came to 0 bases and at J to 4 bases, leaving 8 bases not matched to a gene. CDR3 sequence: CASSLGVAGVAGANVLTF. The CDR3 bases are TGTGCCAGCAGCTTGGGGGTAGCGGGAGTAGCCGGGGCCAACGTCCTGACTTTC.

The chain employs TRBV5-1 and TRBJ1-4; D gene unclear. Deletions cut 4 bases from V and 0 bases from J, with 10 bases between. Germline CDR1 and CDR2: SGHRS and YFSETQ. The CDR3 is 15 residues long. The CDR3 loop reads CASSPPGATNEKLFF. The CDR3 bases are TGCGCCAGCAGCCCCCCGGGAGCAACTAATGAAAAACTGTTTTTT.

This rearrangement joins TRBV28 to TRBJ2-7, with D perhaps assigned TRBD1 or TRBD2 (5 bases each). Trimming took 6 bases from V and 3 from J, leaving 24 bases between them. Germline CDR1 and CDR2: MDHEN and SYDVKM. The CDR3 contains 17 residues. CDR3 in amino acids: CASRLGGTGGNGYEQYF. CDR3 sequence (DNA): TGTGCCAGCAGACTTGGGGGTACAGGCGGAAACGGCTACGAGCAGTACTTC.

The chain employs TRBV29-1 and TRBJ2-1; tentative D call: TRBD2 (5 bases). The germline V gene encodes CDR1 SQVTM and CDR2 ANQGSEA. This CDR3 has 13 amino acids. The V end lost 8 bases, the J end lost 7 bases, and 18 bases lay between the germline ends. The CDR3 DNA is TGCAGCTCCTCGGTAGCGATGGCTAATGAGCAGTTCTTC. Translation gives CSSSVAMANEQFF.

CDR3 DNA: TGTGCCAGCAGTACCCTCCCGTTGGCAATTAGTTACGAGCAGTACTTC. Translating gives CASSTLPLAISYEQYF. The V gene is TRBV27, the J gene TRBJ2-7; no reliable D call. The germline V gene encodes CDR1 MNHEY and CDR2 SMNVEV (reference sequence). The CDR3 has 16 amino acids. Trimming shortened V by 5 bases and J by 4 bases, and 21 bases separated the two germline ends.

This clone was counted once. This chain connects TRBV7-2 to TRBJ2-3; TRBD2 matches 8 bases. The CDR3 has 16 residues. CDR1 is SGHTA and CDR2 is FQGNSA in the germline V gene. The V and J ends lost 0 bases and 0 bases, in that order; junction bases with no gene match: 2. The CDR3 region is CASSLARLASTDTQYF. In DNA form, the CDR3 reads TGTGCCAGCAGCTTAGCCCGACTAGCGAGCACAGATACGCAGTATTTT.

This chain connects TRBV19 to TRBJ2-3; 9 bases are shared with TRBD2. The CDR3 runs to 15 residues. Germline V lookup: CDR1 LNHDA, CDR2 SQIVND (reference sequence). With V trimmed by 1 base and J by 5 bases, 4 bases remained unmatched. CDR3 loop: CASSIVSGRRDTQYF. The CDR3 nucleotides are TGTGCCAGTAGTATAGTTAGCGGGAGAAGAGATACGCAGTATTTT.

The chain joins TRBV7-3 to TRBJ2-1, with 11 positions matching TRBD1. The CDR3 has 14 amino acids. The V gene end was trimmed by 1 base and the J gene end by 9 bases; junction bases not matched to a gene: 2. Germline assignment: CDR1 SGHTA and CDR2 FQGTGA. The CDR3 sequence: CASSLRGTGGEQFF. CDR3 bases: TGTGCCAGCAGCTTAAGGGGGACAGGGGGTGAGCAGTTCTTC.

This clone was counted a few times. This rearrangement joins TRBV7-2 to TRBJ2-7; a possible D gene is TRBD2 (5 bases). V was pared by 1 base and J by 9 bases, with 13 bases between. Per germline, CDR1 SGHTA and CDR2 FQGNSA. The length of the CDR3 is 13 residues. CDR3 sequence: CASSLGLDFGQYF. CDR3 nucleotide sequence: TGTGCCAGCAGCTTAGGGCTGGACTTTGGGCAGTACTTC.

Regarding this clone: The same CDR3 arises from other DNA sequences in this sample as well. The chain employs TRBV19 and TRBJ2-6; D perhaps matches TRBD2 (6 bases). This CDR3 contains 15 residues. Trimming cost V 1 base and J 2 bases, with 6 bases left between them. The V gene's germline CDR1 is LNHDA and CDR2 SQIVND (reference sequence). DNA for the CDR3: TGTGCCAGTAGTATAGCGGGGGCTGGGGCCAACGTCCTGACTTTC. As protein: CASSIAGAGANVLTF.

The V call is TRBV5-4, the J call TRBJ2-1, with 9 positions matching TRBD2. The V and J ends lost 4 bases and 9 bases, in that order; junction bases with no gene match: 14. Germline V gives CDR1 SGHNT, CDR2 YYREEE (reference sequence). The CDR3 has 16 amino acids. CDR3 in amino acids: CASSPLNAGGGGEQFF. The CDR3 DNA reads as TGTGCCAGCAGCCCTCTCAATGCGGGAGGGGGAGGTGAGCAGTTCTTC.